The rows below give T cell receptor beta chains drawn from one sample of a study of blood T cell repertoires in COVID-19. Sequencing used immunoSEQ multiplex PCR; TCRdb keeps in-frame clones, though not all of them. The repertoire holds 100,000 or so clones, with nearly 90% as singletons. Sequencing was carried out using peripheral blood. These receptors all stem from a man in his fifties with active COVID-19. CDR3s include the opening cysteine and the closing phenylalanine or tryptophan. The order of the fields is D gene, V gene, clone size, J gene, CDR3 DNA, CDR3 protein. The D gene is left open where the match is weak. For some rows the clone size is stated as once, few or many, or as a class when expanded; others skip it.

TRBD1	TRBV5-1	-	TRBJ2-3	TGCGCCAGCAGGACCCTCGGGACAGGGGCCACAGATACGCAGTATTTT	CASRTLGTGATDTQYF
TRBD2	TRBV3-1/TRBV3-2	-	TRBJ2-1	TGTGCCAGCAGCCAGGCTAGCGGGGGCGTTAATGAGCAGTTCTTC	CASSQASGGVNEQFF
-	TRBV18	-	TRBJ1-2	TGTGCCAGCTCACCATCGGGAGACCTTATCGCTAACTATGGCTACACCTTC	CASSPSGDLIANYGYTF
-	TRBV7-2	once	TRBJ2-3	TGTGCCAGCAGCTTAGATGGTTGGGCCACAGATACGCAGTATTTT	CASSLDGWATDTQYF
-	TRBV5-6	-	TRBJ1-6	TGTGCCAGCAGCCCTGGGCCAGAGAATAATTCACCCCTCCACTTT	CASSPGPENNSPLHF
TRBD2	TRBV7-9	-	TRBJ2-3	TGTGCCAGCAGCTTAGGACTAGCGGGGGCGACAGATACGCAGTATTTT	CASSLGLAGATDTQYF
-	TRBV11-1	-	TRBJ1-1	TGTGCCAGCAGCTTAGCTCGGACTGAGAACACTGAAGCTTTCTTT	CASSLARTENTEAFF
TRBD2	TRBV5-6	-	TRBJ2-7	TGTGCCAGCGGAGGGGCGGGACTAGGCTACGAGCAGTACTTC	CASGGAGLGYEQYF
-	TRBV15	few	TRBJ1-5	TGTGCCACCAGCCGTTCCGGGACAAGAGAGAATCAGCCCCAGCATTTT	CATSRSGTRENQPQHF
-	TRBV27	-	TRBJ2-7	TGTGCCAGCAGTTTATTACCAGGGAAGAACTACGAGCAGTACTTC	CASSLLPGKNYEQYF
-	TRBV14	few	TRBJ1-6	TGTGCCAGCAGCCAAGGACAGCTTAATTCACCCCTCCACTTT	CASSQGQLNSPLHF
TRBD1	TRBV29-1	-	TRBJ1-2	TGCAGCGCCGACGAGGACAGGGGCCCCTATGGCTACACCTTC	CSADEDRGPYGYTF
-	TRBV24-1	once	TRBJ2-1	TGTGCCACCAGTGATTACAGGGAATCTAATGAGCAGTTCTTC	CATSDYRESNEQFF
-	TRBV10-3	-	TRBJ1-2	TGTGCCATCAATCACGCGGGGGGTAGCTATGGCTACACCTTC	CAINHAGGSYGYTF
-	TRBV4-1	-	TRBJ1-1	TGCGCCAGCCGGGGAGTCCTTAAGAACACTGAAGCTTTCTTT	CASRGVLKNTEAFF
-	TRBV7-8	many	TRBJ1-1	TGTGCCAGCAGCTTAGCTTCAGGGATGAACACTGAAGCTTTCTTT	CASSLASGMNTEAFF
-	TRBV7-9	-	TRBJ2-1	TGTGCCAGCAGCTTAAAAGGCGTGGTGAATCCGGCGGATGAGCAGTTCTTC	CASSLKGVVNPADEQFF
-	TRBV10-3	once	TRBJ2-1	TGTGCCATCAGTGAGTCGAGCCGGGTCGACGGGCAGTTCTTC	CAISESSRVDGQFF
TRBD1	TRBV5-5	-	TRBJ1-1	TGTGCCAGCAGCCTACAGGGGGATAATACTGAAGCTTTCTTT	CASSLQGDNTEAFF
-	TRBV7-2	once	TRBJ2-7	TGTGCCAGCAGCTTGGAGGTGGACGAGCAGTACTTC	CASSLEVDEQYF
TRBD1	TRBV7-2	-	TRBJ2-5	TGTGCCAGCAGCCCAACAGGACAGGGAACGGAGACCCAGTACTTC	CASSPTGQGTETQYF
-	TRBV3-1/TRBV3-2	-	TRBJ1-2	TGTGCCAGCAGCCCTGAACCCGGGCAGGGGTTTGATGGCTACACCTTC	CASSPEPGQGFDGYTF
TRBD1	TRBV19	-	TRBJ2-5	TGTGCCAGTAGTGTTGACAGGGACGAGACCCAGTACTTC	CASSVDRDETQYF
-	TRBV19	few	TRBJ2-5	TGTGCCAGTAGTATATCCGGTGTAGAGACCCAGTACTTC	CASSISGVETQYF
TRBD2	TRBV13	-	TRBJ2-1	TGTGCCAGCAGGCTAACTAGCGGGCCTTACAATGAGCAGTTCTTC	CASRLTSGPYNEQFF
-	TRBV29-1	-	TRBJ1-1	TGCAGCGTTGCACACAGCACTGAAGCTTTCTTT	CSVAHSTEAFF
-	TRBV5-5	-	TRBJ1-3	TGTGCCAGCAGCTTGGGGGACTCTTGGGGATTTGGAAACACCATATATTTT	CASSLGDSWGFGNTIYF
-	TRBV7-9	-	TRBJ1-1	TGTGCCAGCAGCTCAACAGGGTTACGTGAAGCTTTCTTT	CASSSTGLREAFF
TRBD1	TRBV7-6	-	TRBJ2-1	TGTGCCAGCAGCTTCGCCGGGACAGGACGCTCCTACAATGAGCAGTTCTTC	CASSFAGTGRSYNEQFF
-	TRBV21-1	few	TRBJ1-2	TGTGCCACCTCCCGGGAGATCATAATTTTCTATGGCTACACCTTC	CATSREIIIFYGYTF
-	TRBV11-2	-	TRBJ1-6	TGTGCCAGTACCGGCGGTTACTCCTATAATTCACCCCTCCACTTT	CASTGGYSYNSPLHF
TRBD2	TRBV7-2	-	TRBJ2-3	TGTGCCAGCAGCTTAATTTCAGCGGGGTGGAAAGATACGCAGTATTTT	CASSLISAGWKDTQYF
-	TRBV2	-	TRBJ1-1	TGTGCCAGCGCGGAGTTCACTGAAGCTTTCTTT	CASAEFTEAFF
-	TRBV3-1/TRBV3-2	-	TRBJ1-1	TGTGCCAGCAGCCCAGAGGGCACTTCAGGAGCTTTCTTT	CASSPEGTSGAFF
-	TRBV15	-	TRBJ2-3	TGTGCCACCAGCCCCCGGCTAGCCCCCACAGATACGCAGTATTTT	CATSPRLAPTDTQYF
TRBD1	TRBV3-1/TRBV3-2	-	TRBJ1-4	TGTGCCAGCAGCCTCGGGACAGGCCTTAACGAAAAACTGTTTTTT	CASSLGTGLNEKLFF
-	TRBV19	-	TRBJ1-1	TGTGCCACCCGAGGGTTGACCACTGAAGCTTTCTTT	CATRGLTTEAFF
TRBD1	TRBV2	-	TRBJ1-5	TGTGCCAGCACCGAAGGGACAGAGGTGCAGCCCCAGCATTTT	CASTEGTEVQPQHF
-	TRBV7-9	-	TRBJ1-2	TGTGCCAGCAGCTCCCCGAGCGGATTGTCGACCAGTTGGGGCTACACCTTC	CASSSPSGLSTSWGYTF
TRBD1	TRBV5-1	-	TRBJ2-5	TGCGCCAGCAGTGAGAGGACAGGGGGCCCCGGGACCCAGTACTTC	CASSERTGGPGTQYF
TRBD2	TRBV7-2	-	TRBJ2-7	TGTGCCAGCAGCTTAAACAGCGGGGCTTACGAGCAGTACTTC	CASSLNSGAYEQYF
-	TRBV10-1	few	TRBJ1-2	TGCGCCAGCAGTTTGATTATTTGGGGCCTTGGCTACACCTTC	CASSLIIWGLGYTF
TRBD2	TRBV28	-	TRBJ2-1	TGTGCCAGCAGCCTCCTAGCGGGACCTACCTACAATGAGCAGTTCTTC	CASSLLAGPTYNEQFF
TRBD2	TRBV10-3	-	TRBJ2-1	TGTGCCATCAGTGACGAAGCGAGCGGGGGGGAGCAGTTCTTC	CAISDEASGGEQFF
TRBD2	TRBV11-1	-	TRBJ2-3	TGTGCCAGCAGCTCCCCGGGTAGCGGGAGCCCAGATACGCAGTATTTT	CASSSPGSGSPDTQYF
-	TRBV5-1	-	TRBJ1-1	TGCGCCAGCAGCCATGGCGGGAGAACAGCTGAAGCTTTCTTT	CASSHGGRTAEAFF
TRBD2	TRBV6-1	-	TRBJ2-2	TGTGCCAGCAGTGGGACTAGCGGGGCCTACCACACCGGGGAGCTGTTTTTT	CASSGTSGAYHTGELFF
TRBD2	TRBV29-1	-	TRBJ2-5	TGCAGCGTTTCGCGAGGGACTACCCAAGAGACCCAGTACTTC	CSVSRGTTQETQYF
TRBD2	TRBV27	-	TRBJ2-5	TGTGCCAGCAGTTTTTATGCGGGGGAAGAGACCCAGTACTTC	CASSFYAGEETQYF
-	TRBV10-3	-	TRBJ1-1	TGTGCCATCAGTGAGTTCGGGAGGAGAGCTTTCTTT	CAISEFGRRAFF
TRBD2	TRBV10-3	-	TRBJ2-1	TGTGCCATCAGTGAACTAGCGGGGCAAAATGAGCAGTTCTTC	CAISELAGQNEQFF
TRBD2	TRBV7-9	-	TRBJ2-7	TGTGCCAGCAGCTCGAATTCTGGACTAGCGGGGAATAAGTACTTC	CASSSNSGLAGNKYF
-	TRBV2	-	TRBJ2-7	TGTGCCAGCAGTGAAGCGTGGCGGAACTACGAGCAGTACTTC	CASSEAWRNYEQYF
-	TRBV7-9	-	TRBJ2-1	TGTGCCAGCAGCTTAGTACCGGGGCGGGGGCTTCAGGGCAATGAGCAGTTCTTC	CASSLVPGRGLQGNEQFF
-	TRBV7-7	-	TRBJ2-1	TGTGCTAGCAGCTTAGACAGTTACAATGAGCAGTTCTTC	CASSLDSYNEQFF